This T cell receptor beta chain was captured in a study of yellow fever vaccine responses in identical twins. Study-level results: Convergence reportedly seemed to mark part of the twins' vaccine T cell response, with personalization marking the rest.

TCRdb analysed the RT-PCR reads with MiXCR anew, one entry per CDR3 protein. There are tens of thousands of distinct CDR3 sequences in the sample; roughly 80% occur only once, and about 5% lies in the top ten. The V gene lost 9 bases and the J gene lost 5 bases, with 17 bases spanning the gap. This CDR3 is built from 13 residues. Looked up from germline, CDR1 is SNHLY and CDR2 is FYNNEI. About this clonotype: Its antigen is as yet unknown.

The sequence was obtained from a woman between 18 and 29 years old who received the yellow fever vaccine. This sample comprised T cells from blood (PBMCs), unsorted or a sorted subset (not recorded which), obtained before or after yellow fever vaccination (not recorded which). This chain joins TRBV2 and TRBJ2-7, with D perhaps matching TRBD1 (6 bases). CDR3 residues: CASLRDNGDEQYF. CDR3 in DNA: TGTGCCAGTCTCCGGGACAACGGAGACGAGCAGTACTTC.